This T cell receptor (beta chain) is from a study of T cells in Graves' hyperthyroidism and ophthalmopathy. Study details: Initial diagnosis, before any treatment, was when peripheral blood was collected.

This clonotype is classed as medium-sized. Absent ophthalmopathy progression within 18 months defined stable Graves' hyperthyroidism. Each diagnosis was grounded in clinical symptoms, serum thyroxine and TRAb, thyroid ultrasound, and orbital computed tomography. It was over 9.5 ml of fresh peripheral blood that supplied the PBMCs. Researchers took RNA transcripts and amplified the TCR beta CDR3 regions from them. HTBI primers were employed in a first-round RT-PCR of the TCR CDR3. TCRdb re-called the multiplex PCR reads with MiXCR, one entry per CDR3 protein. Here the sample spans about 360,000 distinct CDR3 sequences, 15% to 20% being singletons. Source material: blood. The receptor's source is a woman aged 18-35 years with Graves' hyperthyroidism.

The CDR3: CASSLEQAGRSPLHF. The CDR3, as DNA: TGCGCCAGCAGCTTGGAGCAGGCGGGTCGCTCACCCCTCCACTTT. V usage is TRBV5-1 and J usage is TRBJ1-6, with D unclear. V lost 0 bases, J lost 10 bases, and 14 bases lay in between. Germline V gene lookup returns CDR1 SGHRS and CDR2 YFSETQ. CDR3 length equals 15 residues.